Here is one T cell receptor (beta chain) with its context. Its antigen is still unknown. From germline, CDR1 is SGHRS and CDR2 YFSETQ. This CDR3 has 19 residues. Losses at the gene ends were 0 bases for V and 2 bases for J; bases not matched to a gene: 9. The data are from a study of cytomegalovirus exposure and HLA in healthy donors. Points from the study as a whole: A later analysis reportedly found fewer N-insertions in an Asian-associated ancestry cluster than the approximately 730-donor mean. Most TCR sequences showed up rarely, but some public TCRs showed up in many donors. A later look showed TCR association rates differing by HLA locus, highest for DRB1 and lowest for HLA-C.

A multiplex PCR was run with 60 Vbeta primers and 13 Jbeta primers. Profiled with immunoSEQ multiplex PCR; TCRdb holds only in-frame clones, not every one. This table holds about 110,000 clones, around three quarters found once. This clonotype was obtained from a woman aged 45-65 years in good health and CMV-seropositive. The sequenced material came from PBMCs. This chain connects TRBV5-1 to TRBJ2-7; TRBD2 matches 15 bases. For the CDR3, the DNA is TGCGCCAGCAGCTTGGCCGGGACTAGCGGGAGGCATTTGCCCTACGAGCAGTACTTC. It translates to CASSLAGTSGRHLPYEQYF.